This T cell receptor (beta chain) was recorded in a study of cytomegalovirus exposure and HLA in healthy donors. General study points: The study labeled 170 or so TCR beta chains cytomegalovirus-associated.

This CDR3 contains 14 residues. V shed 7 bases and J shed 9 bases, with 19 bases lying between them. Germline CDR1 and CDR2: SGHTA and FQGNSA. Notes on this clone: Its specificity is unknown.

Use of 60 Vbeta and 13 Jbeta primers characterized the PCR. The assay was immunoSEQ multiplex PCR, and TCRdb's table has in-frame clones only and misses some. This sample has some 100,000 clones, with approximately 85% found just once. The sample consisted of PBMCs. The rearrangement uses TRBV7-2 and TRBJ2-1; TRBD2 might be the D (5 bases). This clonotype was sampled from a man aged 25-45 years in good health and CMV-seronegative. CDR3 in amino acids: CASTRPLREGEQFF. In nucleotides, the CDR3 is TGTGCCAGCACCCGACCACTGAGAGAGGGTGAGCAGTTCTTC.